The 25 T cell receptor beta chains below were found in one sample sequenced in a study of T cell changes during pregnancy in multiple sclerosis. Data came from immunoSEQ multiplex PCR; TCRdb stores just in-frame clones and leaves some out. The sample includes about 79,000 clones, over 85% of them seen just once. The specimen comprised peripheral blood, sampled in the second trimester of pregnancy. These receptors were taken from a female donor in good health, enrolled as a control in a pregnancy study.

This rearrangement joins TRBV30 to TRBJ2-1; 8 bases map to TRBD2. The CDR3 spans 14 residues. The ends lost 5 bases at V and 1 base at J; junction bases unmatched: 4. Germline assignment: CDR1 GTSNPN and CDR2 SVGIG (reference sequence). In DNA, the CDR3 is TGTGCCTGGCTAGGGACTAGTTCCTACAATGAGCAGTTCTTC. This translates into CAWLGTSSYNEQFF.

The chain recombines TRBV11-2 with TRBJ1-3, with D possibly matching TRBD1 (5 bases). CDR1 SGHAT and CDR2 FQNNGV come from the germline V gene. V was trimmed by 11 bases and J by 2 bases, leaving 10 bases between them. This CDR3 comprises 12 residues. In nucleotides, the CDR3 is TGTGCCTACCGACAGACTGGAAACACCATATATTTT. As protein: CAYRQTGNTIYF.

This chain links TRBV6-1 with TRBJ2-2; 8 positions match TRBD2. The V and J ends lost 1 base and 4 bases, in that order; junction bases with no gene match: 8. The CDR3 contains 17 residues. In germline, CDR1 is MNHNS, CDR2 SASEGT. DNA for the CDR3: TGTGCCAGCAGTGAAGTAGGCGGGGGGTGGGGCACCGGGGAGCTGTTTTTT. This sequence encodes CASSEVGGGWGTGELFF.

The chain links TRBV30 to TRBJ1-2, with D uncertain. V was shortened by 2 bases and J by 2 bases, with 12 bases between the two germline ends. The CDR3 extends over 14 amino acids. In germline, CDR1 is GTSNPN, CDR2 SVGIG (reference sequence). CDR3: CAWSPSLGNYGYTF. CDR3 bases: TGTGCCTGGAGTCCCTCCCTGGGCAACTATGGCTACACCTTC.

This rearrangement joins TRBV4-1 to TRBJ2-7; 10 nucleotides line up with TRBD2. There are 16 residues in the CDR3. V lost 2 bases, J lost 6 bases, and 10 bases stayed unmatched. Germline V lookup: CDR1 MGHRA, CDR2 YSYEKL. The CDR3 region is CASSQYLAGAPTEQYF. The CDR3 DNA reads as TGCGCCAGCAGCCAATACCTAGCGGGAGCCCCCACCGAGCAGTACTTC.

This chain joins TRBV30 and TRBJ2-1; TRBD2 is a possible D gene (6 bases). The CDR3 spans 13 residues. V was shortened by 1 base and J by 11 bases, with 15 bases between the two germline ends. Germline V gives CDR1 GTSNPN, CDR2 SVGIG (reference sequence). The chain's CDR3 is CAWSDLGREQQFF. The CDR3 DNA follows: TGTGCCTGGAGTGATCTAGGACGGGAGCAGCAGTTCTTC.

The gene calls are TRBV6-4 and TRBJ2-3; possibly TRBD2 for D (5 bases). The CDR3 extends over 14 amino acids. The germline V gene encodes CDR1 MRHNA and CDR2 SNTAGT. Trimming removed 6 bases at V and 0 bases at J, with 10 bases between. The CDR3 coding sequence is TGTGCCAGCAGCCCGACGGGGAGCACAGATACGCAGTATTTT. It is translated as CASSPTGSTDTQYF.

The chain joins TRBV5-6 to TRBJ1-5; D remains ambiguous. The CDR3 consists of 13 residues. Between the trimmed V and J ends, which lost 1 base and 7 bases, there was a span of 9 bases. The germline gives CDR1 SGHDT, CDR2 YYEEEE. The CDR3 region has the DNA TGTGCCAGCAGCTTGTACAGCGGGCAGCCCCAGCATTTT. This translates into CASSLYSGQPQHF. The whole variable domain, remainder taken from reference TRBV5-6 and TRBJ1-5, is DAGVTQSPTHLIKTRGQQVTLRCSPKSGHDTVSWYQQALGQGPQFIFQYYEEEERQRGNFPDRFSGHQFPNYSSELNVNALLLGDSALYLCASSLYSGQPQHFGDGTRLSIL.

The V gene is TRBV18, the J gene TRBJ2-5; TRBD2 aligns across 10 bases. Germline-derived CDR1 and CDR2 are KGHSH and LQKENI. The J segment lost 9 bases and the V segment lost 6 bases, leaving 13 bases of the junction unmatched. CDR3 size: 15 residues. CDR3 bases: TGTGCCAGCTCCGGGACTAGCGTACCCCTGATGGCCCAGTACTTC. As protein: CASSGTSVPLMAQYF.

This clone was picked up a small number of times. The chain employs TRBV5-5 and TRBJ1-1, with TRBD1 as a possible D gene (5 bases). The CDR3 has 17 residues. Germline V lookup: CDR1 SGHKS, CDR2 YYEKEE (reference sequence). Deletions cut 0 bases from V and 0 bases from J, with 15 bases between. The chain's CDR3 is CASSLGSGLVMNTEAFF. CDR3 bases: TGTGCCAGCAGCTTGGGCTCAGGGTTGGTTATGAACACTGAAGCTTTCTTT.

J is TRBJ2-3 and V is TRBV5-4; TRBD1 matches 8 bases. The CDR3 spans 16 residues. V was pared by 5 bases and J by 4 bases, with 12 bases of the junction left unmatched. CDR1 SGHNT and CDR2 YYREEE come from the germline V gene (reference sequence). For the CDR3, the DNA is TGTGCCAGCAGTCCGGACAGGGTAATGAAAGCAGATACGCAGTATTTT. Encoded protein: CASSPDRVMKADTQYF.

The chain employs TRBV18 and TRBJ2-1; D is undetermined. Germline lookup yields CDR1 KGHSH and CDR2 LQKENI. The CDR3 is 17 amino acids. The V and J ends lost 3 bases and 7 bases respectively, with 22 bases between them. The CDR3 reads CASSPTYTVEFPNEQFF. The CDR3 coding sequence is TGTGCCAGCTCACCGACTTACACGGTGGAGTTTCCGAATGAGCAGTTCTTC.

The chain combines TRBV7-2 with TRBJ1-3, with TRBD1 matching 8 bases. The CDR3 is made up of 13 amino acids. Germline values: CDR1 SGHTA, CDR2 FQGNSA. V shed 3 bases, J shed 7 bases, and the junction held 2 bases outside the gene matches. In nucleotides, the CDR3 is TGTGCCAGCAGCTTCGGGACAGGCAACACCATATATTTT. It yields the protein CASSFGTGNTIYF. Full variable domain (remainder filled in from reference TRBV7-2 and TRBJ1-3): GAGVSQSPSNKVTEKGKDVELRCDPISGHTALYWYRQSLGQGLEFLIYFQGNSAPDKSGLPSDRFSAERTGGSVSTLTIQRTQQEDSAVYLCASSFGTGNTIYFGEGSWLTVV.

The chain has TRBV10-3 and TRBJ1-3; 7 bases fit TRBD1. The length of the CDR3 is 15 residues. Germline lookup yields CDR1 ENHRY and CDR2 SYGVKD. The V segment lost 5 bases and the J segment 3 bases; nucleotides outside the gene matches: 7. CDR3 sequence: CAISTDRAGGNTIYF. CDR3 in DNA: TGTGCCATCAGTACCGACAGGGCAGGTGGAAACACCATATATTTT.

The chain uses TRBV16 and TRBJ1-4; no clear D. Trimming cost V 6 bases and J 0 bases, with 14 bases left between them. The germline V gene has CDR1 KGHSY and CDR2 FQNENV. The CDR3 runs 16 residues. CDR3 loop: CASSQNRLATNEKLFF. The CDR3 DNA follows: TGTGCCAGCAGTCAAAATCGACTTGCAACTAATGAAAAACTGTTTTTT.

The chain recombines TRBV4-2 with TRBJ1-3; D is possibly TRBD1 (5 bases). Germline V CDR1 and CDR2: LGHNA, YNFKEQ. The CDR3 loop spans 16 amino acids. The V gene lost 0 bases and the J gene lost 0 bases, with 9 bases spanning the gap. The CDR3 coding sequence is TGTGCCAGCAGCCAAGACAGGGCCGACTCTGGAAACACCATATATTTT. The encoded protein is CASSQDRADSGNTIYF.

V gene TRBV4-1 combines with J gene TRBJ2-3; a possible D gene is TRBD2 (5 bases). CDR1 is MGHRA and CDR2 is YSYEKL in the germline V gene. The CDR3 contains 14 residues. The V end was cut by 1 base, the J end by 2 bases, with 7 bases between. CDR3 DNA: TGCGCCAGCAGCCAAGGCCGGGACACAGATACGCAGTATTTT. Protein product: CASSQGRDTDTQYF.

The chain is built from TRBV5-1 and TRBJ2-5; 9 bases match TRBD1. V dropped 4 bases and J dropped 5; count of bases not matched to a gene: 12. The CDR3 loop spans 16 amino acids. Germline V gives CDR1 SGHRS, CDR2 YFSETQ. CDR3 protein: CASSPRTGEISETQYF. Written as DNA, the CDR3 is TGCGCCAGCAGCCCCCGGACAGGGGAGATCTCTGAGACCCAGTACTTC.

The chain is built from TRBV13 and TRBJ1-2; D is unresolved. The V gene's germline CDR1 is PRHDT and CDR2 FYEKMQ (reference sequence). V gave up 4 bases and J gave up 8 bases, with 14 bases separating them. This CDR3 region has 13 residues. The CDR3 region has the DNA TGTGCCAGCAGCTACGACACACAAGGCGGCTACACCTTC. Its translation: CASSYDTQGGYTF.

To note about this clone: The junction does not match germline at one end; this may be a read error. This rearrangement joins TRBV2 to TRBJ1-5; D perhaps matches TRBD1 (5 bases). Germline CDR1 reads SNHLY; CDR2 reads FYNNEI. This CDR3 region has 13 residues. The CDR3 spells CASNPLDSQSQHF. The CDR3 DNA sequence: TGTGCCAGCAACCCGCTAGACAGTCAGTCCCAGCATTTT.

V usage is TRBV2 and J usage is TRBJ1-1; the D is unclear. CDR1 and CDR2 (germline): SNHLY, FYNNEI. This CDR3 has 14 residues. The V end was cut by 8 bases, the J end by 4 bases, with 17 bases between. The CDR3 nucleotides are TGTGCCAGCGTATTTTACGACTTGGGCACTGAAGCTTTCTTT. This codes for CASVFYDLGTEAFF.

The chain has TRBV5-1 and TRBJ1-2; weak D call: TRBD1 (5 bases). Between the trimmed V and J ends, which lost 3 bases and 2 bases, there was a span of 8 bases. From germline, CDR1 is SGHRS and CDR2 YFSETQ. The CDR3 runs to 13 residues. The CDR3 loop is CASSSAGNYGYTF. DNA of the CDR3: TGCGCCAGCAGCTCCGCAGGGAACTATGGCTACACCTTC.

The CDR3 nucleotides are TGTGCCAGCAGCTCCGAAAGCAGGGGTCCCTACAATGAGCAGTTCTTC. Translating gives CASSSESRGPYNEQFF. This rearrangement joins TRBV7-3 to TRBJ2-1, with a weak D call TRBD1 (6 bases). Looked up from germline, CDR1 is SGHTA and CDR2 is FQGTGA. The CDR3 is 16 amino acids. V gave up 4 bases and J gave up 2 bases, with 15 bases separating them.

The chain employs TRBV25-1 and TRBJ2-1; a weak D match, TRBD1 (6 bases). V shed 1 base and J shed 5 bases, with 12 bases lying between them. Germline V gene sequence: CDR1 MGHDK, CDR2 SYGVNS. CDR3 length equals 15 residues. The CDR3 protein is CASSESGGQHNEQFF. CDR3 sequence (DNA): TGTGCCAGCAGTGAATCGGGCGGACAGCACAATGAGCAGTTCTTC.

J is TRBJ2-3 and V is TRBV4-1; TRBD2 agrees at 9 bases. CDR1 and CDR2 from the germline V gene are MGHRA and YSYEKL. Trimming at V came to 0 bases and at J to 7 bases, leaving 8 bases not matched to a gene. The CDR3 spans 16 residues. The CDR3 bases are TGCGCCAGCAGCCAAGAAAGCGGGGGGCCCCTGAATACGCAGTATTTT. This sequence encodes CASSQESGGPLNTQYF.